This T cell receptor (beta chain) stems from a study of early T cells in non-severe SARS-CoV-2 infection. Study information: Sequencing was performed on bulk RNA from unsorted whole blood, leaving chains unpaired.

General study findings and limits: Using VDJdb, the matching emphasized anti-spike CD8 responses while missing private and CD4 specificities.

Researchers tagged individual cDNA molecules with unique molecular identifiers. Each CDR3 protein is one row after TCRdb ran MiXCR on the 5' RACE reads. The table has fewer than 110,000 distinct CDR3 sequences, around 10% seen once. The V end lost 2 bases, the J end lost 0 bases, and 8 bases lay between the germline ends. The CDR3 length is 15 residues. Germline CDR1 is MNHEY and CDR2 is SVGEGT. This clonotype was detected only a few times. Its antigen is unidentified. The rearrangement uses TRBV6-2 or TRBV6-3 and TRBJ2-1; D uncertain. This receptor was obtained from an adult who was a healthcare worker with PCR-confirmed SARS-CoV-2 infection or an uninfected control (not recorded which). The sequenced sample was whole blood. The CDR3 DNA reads TGTGCCAGCAGTTACCGAAGGAGCTCCTACAATGAGCAGTTCTTC. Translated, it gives CASSYRRSSYNEQFF.